What follows describes a single T cell receptor (beta chain). CDR1 is SGHTA and CDR2 is FQGNSA in the germline V gene. This CDR3 spans 16 amino acids. With V trimmed by 2 bases and J by 4 bases, 6 bases remained unmatched. In the study's own analysis: Nucleated cell counts were estimated from reference gene primer amplification. Assay: immunoSEQ multiplex PCR; the TCRdb copy retains only in-frame clones and omits some. The V and J calls and clone size are taken from that table; D and trimming were inferred from the DNA. The sample records 35,000 to 50,000 clones, 80% to 90% being singletons. The entry originates in a study of blood T cell repertoires in COVID-19. Study-wide context: COVID-19 samples collected from the United States, Italy and Spain covered acute and convalescent phases. Sample material is recorded as cDNA or gDNA derived from T cells, B-cell-depleted T cells, or PBMCs.

This rearrangement joins TRBV7-2 to TRBJ1-5; TRBD1 agrees at 9 bases. The sequencing input was peripheral blood. This sequence originates from a woman between 65 and 79 years old in a cohort sampled during active COVID-19. DNA of the CDR3: TGTGCCAGCAGCTTAAGTTCCGGACAGGGGAATCAGCCCCAGCATTTT. Encoded protein: CASSLSSGQGNQPQHF.